Shown below are 3 T cell receptor beta chains from a single sample sequenced in a study of blood T cells in healthy people across ages. Combining a sample-barcoded 5' primer with a J-beta primer mix, a second PCR ran for about 6 to 12 cycles. TCRdb redid the calling of the 5' RACE reads with MiXCR, one entry per CDR3 protein. The sample carries 500,000 to 650,000 distinct CDR3 sequences, about a quarter recorded once. These data were also filed under a second study, of T cells of mothers and their children.

What was sequenced was blood. These TCRs come from a boy aged 2 to 10 in good health.

This clonotype was seen only a few times. The chain recombines TRBV9 with TRBJ2-6, with D perhaps matching TRBD1 (6 bases). This CDR3 is 16 amino acids long. The germline CDR1 and CDR2 sequences are SGDLS and YYNGEE. V lost 0 bases and J lost 4, with 11 bases in between. CDR3 DNA sequence: TGTGCCAGCAGCGTAGGATGGGGGCTCGGGGCCAACGTCCTGACTTTC. Its protein product is CASSVGWGLGANVLTF. Drawing the rest from reference TRBV9 and TRBJ2-6, the complete variable domain is DSGVTQTPKHLITATGQRVTLRCSPRSGDLSVYWYQQSLDQGLQFLIQYYNGEERAKGNILERFSAQQFPDLHSELNLSSLELGDSALYFCASSVGWGLGANVLTFGAGSRLTVL.

This rearrangement joins TRBV24-1 to TRBJ1-2; D is uncertain. The CDR3 runs to 13 residues. The germline V gene has CDR1 KGHDR and CDR2 SFDVKD. V dropped 2 bases and J dropped 4 bases, with 7 bases sitting between them. CDR3: CATSDSPFYGYTF. As DNA, the CDR3 is TGTGCCACCAGTGATTCCCCTTTCTATGGCTACACCTTC.

This clonotype was observed a few times. The chain links TRBV14 to TRBJ2-1; D may be TRBD1 (5 bases). The V gene's germline CDR1 is SGHDN and CDR2 FVKESK. The germline V and J ends were trimmed by 1 base and 9 bases, with 19 bases remaining between them. The CDR3 has 16 residues. In nucleotides, the CDR3 is TGTGCCAGCAGCCAAGCCGGATCCTTGGCCGACAGTGAGCAGTTCTTC. Its translation is CASSQAGSLADSEQFF.